The 23 T cell receptor beta chains listed next were all sequenced from one sample in a study of neurological immune-mediated disorders. From the 5' RACE reads, TCRdb called clonotypes with MiXCR, one entry per CDR3 protein. The sample lists fewer than 55,000 distinct CDR3 sequences, roughly 13% occurring once. Indicated time point: longitudinal time-point 3. Sequences were obtained from PBMCs. These receptors came from a male donor with HTLV-1-associated myelopathy (HAM/TSP).

There are many counts of this clonotype. The J gene is TRBJ1-6, the V gene TRBV20-1, with D possibly being TRBD1 (5 bases). V dropped 3 bases and J dropped 3 bases, with 6 bases sitting between them. The germline V gene has CDR1 DFQATT and CDR2 SNEGSKA (reference sequence). The CDR3 consists of 13 residues. The CDR3: CSARGDYNSPLHF. In DNA form, the CDR3 reads TGCAGTGCTAGGGGGGACTATAATTCACCCCTCCACTTT.

This clonotype was picked up many times. V and J are TRBV7-9 and TRBJ2-2, with 7 bases lining up with TRBD1. Unmatched junction bases numbered 13, after V lost 5 bases and J lost 4 bases. CDR3 length: 17 residues. Germline loops: CDR1 SEHNR, CDR2 FQNEAQ (reference sequence). CDR3 region: CASSRRTGAVATGELFF. For the CDR3, the DNA is TGTGCCAGCAGCCGCCGGACAGGCGCGGTCGCCACCGGGGAGCTGTTTTTT.

The V gene is TRBV24-1, the J gene TRBJ2-1; 10 bases align to TRBD2. J gave up 6 bases and V 3 bases, and 7 bases lay outside the gene matches. Germline CDR1 KGHDR, CDR2 SFDVKD. The CDR3 has 16 residues. CDR3 loop: CATSDPGLALVNEQFF. CDR3 nucleotides: TGTGCCACCAGTGATCCGGGACTAGCGTTGGTCAATGAGCAGTTCTTC.

This clonotype was found many times. This chain connects TRBV9 to TRBJ2-3; 11 bases map to TRBD2. V lost 4 bases to trimming and J lost 5 bases; unmatched junction nucleotides: 6. From germline, CDR1 is SGDLS and CDR2 YYNGEE. The CDR3 loop spans 15 amino acids. CDR3: CASSISGGVGDTQYF. CDR3 DNA: TGTGCCAGCAGCATTAGCGGGGGGGTGGGAGATACGCAGTATTTT.

The chain is built from TRBV27 and TRBJ2-7; 7 positions agree with TRBD1. Trimming took 8 bases from V and 0 from J; bases not matched to a gene: 7. Germline CDR1 MNHEY, CDR2 SMNVEV (reference sequence). The CDR3 spans 14 residues. The CDR3: CASSPYRGSYEQYF. Written as DNA, the CDR3 is TGTGCCAGCTCCCCGTACAGGGGCTCCTACGAGCAGTACTTC.

This clonotype was recorded at least ten times. V and J are TRBV7-2 and TRBJ1-4; D not certain. The CDR3 has 14 amino acids. Per the germline V gene, CDR1 is SGHTA and CDR2 is FQGNSA. V was cut by 4 bases and J by 0 bases, with 6 bases left in between. CDR3 coding DNA: TGTGCCAGCAGCTACAGAGCAACTAATGAAAAACTGTTTTTT. This codes for CASSYRATNEKLFF. Complete variable domain (other parts from reference TRBV7-2 and TRBJ1-4): GAGVSQSPSNKVTEKGKDVELRCDPISGHTALYWYRQSLGQGLEFLIYFQGNSAPDKSGLPSDRFSAERTGGSVSTLTIQRTQQEDSAVYLCASSYRATNEKLFFGSGTQLSVL.

Ten or more counts support this clonotype. This chain uses TRBV7-9 with TRBJ2-7; TRBD2 matches at 8 bases. V lost 0 bases and J lost 6; bases outside the gene matches: 4. CDR3 length equals 14 residues. Germline loops: CDR1 SEHNR, CDR2 FQNEAQ (reference sequence). This CDR3 is CASSLAGAGGEQYF. The CDR3 DNA reads TGTGCCAGCAGCTTAGCAGGGGCGGGAGGCGAGCAGTACTTC. Full variable domain (rest looked up from reference TRBV7-9 and TRBJ2-7): DTGVSQNPRHKITKRGQNVTFRCDPISEHNRLYWYRQTLGQGPEFLTYFQNEAQLEKSRLLSDRFSAERPKGSFSTLEIQRTEQGDSAMYLCASSLAGAGGEQYFGPGTRLTVT.

This clonotype was detected many times. The chain has TRBV6-2 or TRBV6-3 and TRBJ2-1, with 11 bases that match TRBD2. The CDR3 contains 19 residues. V gave up 5 bases and J gave up 9 bases; unmatched junction bases: 21. Looked up from germline, CDR1 is MNHEY and CDR2 is SVGEGT. The CDR3 sequence: CASSRSGTGIAGGPGEQFF. In DNA form, the CDR3 reads TGTGCCAGCAGTCGCAGCGGAACGGGAATAGCGGGGGGGCCAGGTGAGCAGTTCTTC.

This clonotype was seen at least ten times. The chain uses TRBV10-3 and TRBJ1-2; D not certain. The length of the CDR3 is 11 residues. Trimming took off 8 bases at V and 5 bases at J, with 9 bases between the two ends. From germline, CDR1 is ENHRY and CDR2 SYGVKD. The CDR3: CAIGGLYGYTF. CDR3 nucleotides: TGTGCCATCGGCGGACTATATGGCTACACCTTC.

There are many counts of this clonotype. The J gene is TRBJ1-1, the V gene TRBV6-5; D might be TRBD1 (5 bases). Trimming removed 6 bases from V and 5 bases from J, with 16 bases in between. This CDR3 contains 14 residues. CDR1 MNHEY and CDR2 SVGAGI come from the germline V gene. CDR3: CASRVRVLGTEAFF. CDR3 sequence (DNA): TGTGCCAGCAGAGTCAGGGTTCTGGGAACTGAAGCTTTCTTT.

The V and J genes are TRBV11-3 and TRBJ2-7, with a tentative D call TRBD1 (6 bases). The CDR3 spans 16 residues. Trimming took off 1 base at V and 5 bases at J, with 18 bases between the two ends. The V gene's germline CDR1 is SGHNT and CDR2 YENEEA. The CDR3 DNA is TGTGCCAGCAGCTTAGGAGGGTCAGGGGTTACGGACGAGCAGTACTTC. Translation: CASSLGGSGVTDEQYF.

This clonotype has ten or more counts. The chain links TRBV7-9 to TRBJ2-5, with 10 bases identical to TRBD2. This CDR3 spans 16 amino acids. The ends lost 5 bases at V and 5 bases at J; junction bases unmatched: 11. Germline V gives CDR1 SEHNR, CDR2 FQNEAQ (reference sequence). The CDR3 region is CASSLGLAQVQETQYF. The DNA for the CDR3 is TGTGCCAGCAGCCTGGGACTAGCGCAAGTCCAGGAGACCCAGTACTTC. Combining the CDR3 with reference TRBV7-9 and TRBJ2-5 gives the whole variable domain DTGVSQNPRHKITKRGQNVTFRCDPISEHNRLYWYRQTLGQGPEFLTYFQNEAQLEKSRLLSDRFSAERPKGSFSTLEIQRTEQGDSAMYLCASSLGLAQVQETQYFGPGTRLLVL.

The V and J genes are TRBV12-3 or TRBV12-4 and TRBJ1-5, with D uncertain. Trimming removed 3 bases from V and 7 bases from J, with 7 bases in between. The CDR3 length is 12 residues. The CDR3 is CASSFGMQPQHF. CDR3 DNA sequence: TGTGCCAGCAGTTTCGGGATGCAGCCCCAGCATTTT.

The gene calls are TRBV5-1 and TRBJ1-3; no clear D. V lost 8 bases and J lost 3, with 9 bases in between. The length of the CDR3 is 12 residues. Germline CDR1 SGHRS, CDR2 YFSETQ. CDR3 region: CASSVDGNTIYF. The CDR3 DNA follows: TGCGCCAGTTCAGTAGATGGAAACACCATATATTTT.

Many counts were recorded for this clonotype. This sequence joins TRBV20-1 and TRBJ2-7, with D perhaps matching TRBD1 (5 bases). The length of the CDR3 is 14 residues. Trimming removed 4 bases at V and 2 bases at J, with 15 bases between. The germline V gene has CDR1 DFQATT and CDR2 SNEGSKA (reference sequence). In DNA form, the CDR3 reads TGCAGTGCTATCCCTAGAGACAGTGCCTACGAGCAGTACTTC. Its translation: CSAIPRDSAYEQYF.

Concerning this clonotype: A much larger clone sits a single nucleotide away, making a read error possible. In DNA form, the CDR3 reads TGTGTCAGCAGCTTAGACACAGCTAACTATGGCTACACCTTC. Its protein is CVSSLDTANYGYTF. The V call is TRBV7-9, the J call TRBJ1-2; no reliable D call. The CDR3 is 14 amino acids. Per germline, CDR1 SEHNR and CDR2 FQNEAQ (reference sequence).

The gene calls are TRBV14 and TRBJ2-3; 10 nucleotides align to TRBD1. The CDR3 is 16 amino acids. In germline, CDR1 is SGHDN, CDR2 FVKESK. V lost 5 bases, J lost 0 bases, and 5 bases stayed unmatched. This CDR3 is CASSARGQGSTDTQYF. The CDR3, as DNA: TGTGCCAGCAGCGCACGGGGACAGGGGAGCACAGATACGCAGTATTTT.

This clonotype was recorded at least ten times. The genes are TRBV14 and TRBJ2-1; no reliable D call. The CDR3 is 11 amino acids. Between the trimmed V and J ends, which lost 6 bases and 4 bases, there was a span of 4 bases. The germline gives CDR1 SGHDN, CDR2 FVKESK. CDR3 protein: CASSRYNEQFF. DNA for the CDR3: TGTGCCAGCAGTCGATACAATGAGCAGTTCTTC.

This clonotype was detected ten times or more. The genes are TRBV11-2 and TRBJ2-7; D unresolved. With 4 bases removed from V and 4 bases from J, the gap between germline ends came to 5 bases. This CDR3 spans 11 amino acids. Per the germline V gene, CDR1 is SGHAT and CDR2 is FQNNGV. The CDR3 here is CASSYRYEQYF. CDR3 coding DNA: TGTGCCAGCAGCTACAGATACGAGCAGTACTTC. The full variable domain, in which reference TRBV11-2 and TRBJ2-7 provide the parts outside the CDR3, is EAGVAQSPRYKIIEKRQSVAFWCNPISGHATLYWYQQILGQGPKLLIQFQNNGVVDDSQLPKDRFSAERLKGVDSTLKIQPAKLEDSAVYLCASSYRYEQYFGPGTRLTVT.

This clonotype appeared many times. The V call is TRBV5-1, the J call TRBJ1-1; D is unresolved. Germline CDR1 and CDR2: SGHRS and YFSETQ. V lost 0 bases and J lost 5, with 11 bases in between. CDR3 length: 14 amino acids. Written as DNA, the CDR3 is TGCGCCAGCAGCTTGGCTTCAGGAGGGACTGAAGCTTTCTTT. It encodes CASSLASGGTEAFF.

This clonotype was picked up many times. CDR3 nucleotides: TGCGCCAGCAGCTTGGCCGGGGGGCAGACTGAAGCTTTCTTT. Protein: CASSLAGGQTEAFF. The rearrangement uses TRBV5-1 and TRBJ1-1; perhaps TRBD1 as D (6 bases). V dropped 0 bases and J dropped 5 bases, with 11 bases sitting between them. This CDR3 comprises 14 residues. CDR1 is SGHRS and CDR2 is YFSETQ in the germline V gene.

In this sample, this clonotype turned up many times. J is TRBJ2-1 and V is TRBV7-2; the match to TRBD2 covers 8 bases. V lost 1 base to trimming and J lost 7 bases; unmatched junction nucleotides: 3. This CDR3 has 14 residues. Germline V gene data show CDR1 as SGHTA and CDR2 as FQGNSA. The CDR3 coding sequence is TGTGCCAGCAGCTTAGGACTAGCGACTAATGAGCAGTTCTTC. It translates to CASSLGLATNEQFF.

This clonotype has at least ten counts. A read error is possible here, since a much larger clone lies one base away. The chain uses TRBV6-5 and TRBJ1-3, with D unclear. Germline V gives CDR1 MNHEY, CDR2 SVGAGI. Trimming took off 4 bases at V and 4 bases at J, with 5 bases between the two ends. CDR3 length equals 12 residues. DNA of the CDR3: TGTGCCAGCAGTTTCGACGGAAACACCATATATTTT. As protein: CASSFDGNTIYF.